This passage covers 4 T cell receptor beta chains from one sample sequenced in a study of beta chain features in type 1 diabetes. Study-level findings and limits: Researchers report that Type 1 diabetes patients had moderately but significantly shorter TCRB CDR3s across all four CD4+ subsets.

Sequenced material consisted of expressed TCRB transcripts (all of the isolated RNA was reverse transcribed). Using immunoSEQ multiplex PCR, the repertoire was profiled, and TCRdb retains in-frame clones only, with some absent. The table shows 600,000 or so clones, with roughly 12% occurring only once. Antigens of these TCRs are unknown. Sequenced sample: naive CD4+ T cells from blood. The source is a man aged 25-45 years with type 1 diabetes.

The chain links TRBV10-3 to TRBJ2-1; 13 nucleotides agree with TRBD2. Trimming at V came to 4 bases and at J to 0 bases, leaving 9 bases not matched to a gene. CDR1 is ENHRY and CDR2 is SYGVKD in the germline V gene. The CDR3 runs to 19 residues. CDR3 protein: CAISGGLAGPVSSYNEQFF. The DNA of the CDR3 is TGTGCCATCAGTGGGGGACTAGCGGGGCCGGTTAGCTCCTACAATGAGCAGTTCTTC.

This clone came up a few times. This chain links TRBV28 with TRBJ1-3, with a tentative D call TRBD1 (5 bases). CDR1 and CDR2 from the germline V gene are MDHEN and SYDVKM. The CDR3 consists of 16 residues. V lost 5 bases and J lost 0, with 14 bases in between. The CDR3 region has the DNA TGTGCCAGCAGTCCCAGCAGGGCCAGCTCTGGAAACACCATATATTTT. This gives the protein CASSPSRASSGNTIYF.

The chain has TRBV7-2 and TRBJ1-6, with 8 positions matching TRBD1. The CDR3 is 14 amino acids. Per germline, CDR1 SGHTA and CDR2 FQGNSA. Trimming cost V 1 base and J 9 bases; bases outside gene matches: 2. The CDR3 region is CASSLDRGSSPLHF. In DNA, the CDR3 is TGTGCCAGCAGCTTAGACAGGGGGTCTTCACCCCTCCACTTT.

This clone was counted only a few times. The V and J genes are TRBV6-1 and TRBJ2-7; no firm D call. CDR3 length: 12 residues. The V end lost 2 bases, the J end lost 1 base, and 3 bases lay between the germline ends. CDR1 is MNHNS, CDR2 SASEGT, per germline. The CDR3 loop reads CASSEQSYEQYF. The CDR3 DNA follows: TGTGCCAGCAGTGAACAATCCTACGAGCAGTACTTC.